These 23 T cell receptor beta chains were sequenced from one sample in a study of T cell repertoires in cytomegalovirus infection. TCRdb itself ran the reads through MiXCR, one entry per CDR3 protein. The sample carries approximately 500,000 distinct CDR3 sequences, 26% recorded once. Input material: PBMCs. The receptors originated from a human donor in good health (CMV status not recorded). Some clones in this sample may be carry-over from other donors' samples.

The V and J genes are TRBV11-3 and TRBJ2-6, with D maybe TRBD2 (6 bases). Trimming pared 3 bases from V and 4 bases from J, leaving 16 bases between. CDR3 length equals 17 residues. In germline, CDR1 is SGHNT, CDR2 YENEEA. The CDR3 protein is CASSFLVLGGGANVLTF. The DNA for the CDR3 is TGTGCCAGCAGCTTTCTGGTCCTCGGGGGAGGGGCCAACGTCCTGACTTTC.

V and J are TRBV27 and TRBJ2-3; 7 positions agree with TRBD2. The V gene's germline CDR1 is MNHEY and CDR2 SMNVEV (reference sequence). V lost 2 bases and J lost 3; bases outside the gene matches: 5. There are 15 residues in the CDR3. The CDR3 loop reads CASSLAGVTTDTQYF. The DNA for the CDR3 is TGTGCCAGCAGTTTAGCGGGAGTTACGACAGATACGCAGTATTTT.

The chain couples TRBV28 to TRBJ2-7, with D hard to call. The length of the CDR3 is 18 residues. Germline V gene lookup returns CDR1 MDHEN and CDR2 SYDVKM. Trimming removed 2 bases at V and 0 bases at J, with 20 bases between. The CDR3 is CASSLGFVFDTSSYEQYF. The CDR3, as DNA: TGTGCCAGCAGTTTAGGCTTTGTTTTCGACACGAGCTCCTACGAGCAGTACTTC.

The chain links TRBV14 to TRBJ2-1; D is possibly TRBD1 or TRBD2 (6 bases each). Germline-derived CDR1 and CDR2 are SGHDN and FVKESK. This CDR3 is built from 13 residues. V lost 2 bases to trimming and J lost 9 bases, with 11 bases between them. Here the CDR3 reads CASSQFGGIEQFF. The CDR3 nucleotides are TGTGCCAGCAGCCAATTCGGGGGCATTGAGCAGTTCTTC.

There are a few counts of this clonotype. The chain combines TRBV14 with TRBJ2-5, with 10 nucleotides matching TRBD2. This CDR3 comprises 17 residues. The germline gives CDR1 SGHDN, CDR2 FVKESK. V lost 3 bases, J lost 4 bases, and 11 bases stayed unmatched. CDR3 amino acids: CASSHYLVAGGLETQYF. The CDR3 bases are TGTGCCAGCAGCCATTACTTGGTAGCGGGAGGATTAGAGACCCAGTACTTC.

J is TRBJ2-5 and V is TRBV20-1; TRBD1 agrees at 8 bases. The CDR3 contains 14 residues. V lost 5 bases to trimming and J lost 7 bases; unmatched junction nucleotides: 12. From germline, CDR1 is DFQATT and CDR2 SNEGSKA (reference sequence). The CDR3 is CSALPGQGRGTQYF. The CDR3 bases are TGCAGTGCTCTCCCCGGACAGGGTCGGGGGACCCAGTACTTC.

A few counts support this clonotype. The chain uses TRBV7-9 and TRBJ1-1; possibly TRBD1 for D (5 bases). Between the trimmed V and J ends, which lost 5 bases and 7 bases, there was a span of 17 bases. CDR1 is SEHNR, CDR2 FQNEAQ, per germline (reference sequence). The CDR3 is 14 residues long. This CDR3 is CASSKGDPGYEAFF. CDR3 DNA: TGTGCCAGCAGCAAAGGGGACCCCGGATATGAAGCTTTCTTT.

As concerns this clonotype: Germline and junction disagree at one end, which may indicate a read error. The chain joins TRBV5-5 to TRBJ1-5, with a weak D call TRBD1 (5 bases). The germline V gene has CDR1 SGHKS and CDR2 YYEKEE (reference sequence). This CDR3 spans 14 amino acids. DNA for the CDR3: TGTGCCAGCAGTTGGGACGCTAGCTATCAGCCCCAGCATTTT. The encoded protein is CASSWDASYQPQHF.

This clonotype was seen a handful of times. For the CDR3, the DNA is TGTGCCAGCAGTTACGCACCGTACAATGAGCAGTTCTTC. Protein product: CASSYAPYNEQFF. The rearrangement joins TRBV6-2 or TRBV6-3 to TRBJ2-1; D not certain. The germline V gene encodes CDR1 MNHEY and CDR2 SVGEGT. The CDR3 extends over 13 amino acids. V was shortened by 2 bases and J by 4 bases, with 6 bases between the two germline ends.

In this sample, this clonotype turned up a few times. The chain couples TRBV19 to TRBJ1-1; no firm D call. V dropped 3 bases and J dropped 4 bases, with 6 bases sitting between them. CDR3 size: 12 residues. The germline V gene encodes CDR1 LNHDA and CDR2 SQIVND (reference sequence). The CDR3 DNA follows: TGTGCCAGTAGTATGGACTCCACTGAAGCTTTCTTT. This translates into CASSMDSTEAFF.

CDR3 sequence reads: CASSSGPSGYGYTF. Written as DNA, the CDR3 is TGTGCCAGCAGTTCCGGGCCCTCAGGCTATGGCTACACCTTC. V is TRBV28 and J is TRBJ1-2, with D uncertain. The CDR3 runs 14 residues. Trimming removed 4 bases at V and 4 bases at J, with 13 bases between. From germline, CDR1 is MDHEN and CDR2 SYDVKM.

This clonotype has only a few counts. V usage is TRBV20-1 and J usage is TRBJ2-7; 11 bases are a match to TRBD1. V was pared by 6 bases and J by 5 bases, with 9 bases of the junction left unmatched. CDR1 and CDR2 from the germline V gene are DFQATT and SNEGSKA (reference sequence). This CDR3 is built from 14 residues. CDR3 DNA: TGCAGTGCGTTGGGACAGGGGGTAAGCCACGAGCAGTACTTC. Its protein is CSALGQGVSHEQYF.

A note on this clonotype: Here the CDR3 omits its conserved ending phenylalanine or tryptophan, so a read error is the likely source. Because the CDR3's place on the DNA is in doubt, the DNA is left out and the CDR3 is given as listed by TCRdb. The V and J genes are TRBV6-2 or TRBV6-3 and TRBJ1-3. The CDR3 sequence runs 14 residues, both termini included. Germline loops: CDR1 MNHEY, CDR2 SVGEGT. This CDR3 reads CASSYSMPRRTETP.

The chain employs TRBV5-8 and TRBJ2-1; D is uncertain. CDR1 and CDR2 (germline): SGHTS, YDEGEE. V was cut by 4 bases and J by 12 bases, with 17 bases left in between. The CDR3 loop spans 13 amino acids. This chain's CDR3 is CASSLLMFSGQFF. DNA for the CDR3: TGTGCCAGCAGCCTTCTAATGTTCTCCGGGCAGTTCTTC.

This clonotype was counted between two and nine times. The rearrangement joins TRBV27 to TRBJ2-1, with a tentative D call TRBD2 (6 bases). The V end was cut by 4 bases, the J end by 0 bases, with 10 bases between. Germline CDR1 and CDR2: MNHEY and SMNVEV (reference sequence). The CDR3 has 15 amino acids. The CDR3 bases are TGTGCCAGCAGTTCACTAGCACACTCCTACAATGAGCAGTTCTTC. The encoded protein is CASSSLAHSYNEQFF.

This clonotype was counted only a few times. This CDR3 is CASRNSLAGYNEQFF. In DNA form, the CDR3 reads TGTGCCAGCAGAAATTCACTAGCGGGTTACAATGAGCAGTTCTTC. This chain links TRBV6-4 with TRBJ2-1, with 9 bases fitting TRBD2. Germline trimming cut 6 bases from V and 4 bases from J; bases unmatched to any gene: 7. Germline V gene data show CDR1 as MRHNA and CDR2 as SNTAGT. This CDR3 is 15 amino acids long.

The chain links TRBV20-1 to TRBJ1-5; the D gene is possibly TRBD1 (6 bases). CDR3 length: 14 residues. V shed 4 bases and J shed 5 bases, with 15 bases lying between them. Germline values: CDR1 DFQATT, CDR2 SNEGSKA (reference sequence). The CDR3 nucleotides read TGCAGTGCTATCCCTTGGACAGAAGATCAGCCCCAGCATTTT. Protein product: CSAIPWTEDQPQHF.

This clonotype was picked up one time. One end of the junction fails to match germline, which may point to a read error. The gene calls are TRBV20-1 and TRBJ1-3, with no clear D. The V gene's germline CDR1 is DFQATT and CDR2 SNEGSKA (reference sequence). CDR3 size: 13 residues. CDR3 residues: CSVVRNSGNTTYF. As DNA, the CDR3 is TGCAGTGTTGTGCGTAACTCTGGAAACACCACATATTTT.

This clonotype was recorded a few times. The V gene is TRBV6-1, the J gene TRBJ1-1; no clear D gene. Trimming took off 6 bases at V and 4 bases at J, with 12 bases between the two ends. Germline V lookup: CDR1 MNHNS, CDR2 SASEGT. This CDR3 is 13 amino acids long. The CDR3 reads CASSDTGFTEAFF. The CDR3 region has the DNA TGTGCCAGCAGCGACACCGGATTCACTGAAGCTTTCTTT.

This clonotype was recorded many times. The chain links TRBV4-1 to TRBJ1-1, with D possibly TRBD1 on 6 matching bases. The CDR3 totals 14 residues. The ends were cut back, 1 base at V and 5 bases at J, with 11 bases in the middle. In germline, CDR1 is MGHRA, CDR2 YSYEKL. CDR3 DNA: TGCGCCAGCAGCCAAGGTCTTAGGGGGACTGAAGCTTTCTTT. Translation gives CASSQGLRGTEAFF.

The chain carries TRBV29-1 and TRBJ1-1; D perhaps matches TRBD1 (5 bases). Germline CDR1 is SQVTM and CDR2 is ANQGSEA. Trimming removed 7 bases from V and 3 bases from J, with 12 bases in between. This CDR3 is built from 12 residues. CDR3 protein: CSGRDGYTEAFF. For the CDR3, the DNA is TGCAGCGGCCGGGACGGCTACACTGAAGCTTTCTTT.

Regarding this clonotype: The conserved phenylalanine or tryptophan is not found at the CDR3 terminus, so this likely reflects a read error. The rearrangement links TRBV6-2 or TRBV6-3 to TRBJ2-1; 7 bases are shared with TRBD2. Germline V gene lookup returns CDR1 MNHEY and CDR2 SVGEGT. The CDR3 covers 16 residues. J lost 0 bases, V lost 5 bases, and 7 bases had no gene match. The CDR3, as DNA: TGTGCCAGCAGTCCCTTGGGGGGGGGCTCCTACAATGAGCAGTTCCTC. Translating gives CASSPLGGGSYNEQFL.

This clonotype occurred a few times. The V gene is TRBV19, the J gene TRBJ1-1; D gene unclear. Germline CDR1 LNHDA, CDR2 SQIVND (reference sequence). The CDR3 runs 13 residues. V gave up 7 bases and J gave up 3 bases, with 12 bases separating them. The CDR3 DNA reads TGTGCCAGTACACATTTCGGCTACACTGAAGCTTTCTTT. This sequence encodes CASTHFGYTEAFF.